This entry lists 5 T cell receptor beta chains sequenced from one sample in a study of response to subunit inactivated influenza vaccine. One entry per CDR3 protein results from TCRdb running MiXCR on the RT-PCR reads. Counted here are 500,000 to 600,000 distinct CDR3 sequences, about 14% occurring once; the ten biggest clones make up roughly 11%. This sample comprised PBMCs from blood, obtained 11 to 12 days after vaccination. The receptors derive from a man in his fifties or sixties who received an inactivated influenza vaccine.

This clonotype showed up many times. The CDR3 nucleotides read TGTGCCAGCAGTTTATATCAGGGACCCTACGAGCAGTACTTC. Translated: CASSLYQGPYEQYF. V gene TRBV12-3 or TRBV12-4 combines with J gene TRBJ2-7, with D perhaps assigned TRBD1 or TRBD2 (5 bases each). CDR3 length equals 14 residues. V lost 2 bases, J lost 2 bases, and 10 bases lay in between.

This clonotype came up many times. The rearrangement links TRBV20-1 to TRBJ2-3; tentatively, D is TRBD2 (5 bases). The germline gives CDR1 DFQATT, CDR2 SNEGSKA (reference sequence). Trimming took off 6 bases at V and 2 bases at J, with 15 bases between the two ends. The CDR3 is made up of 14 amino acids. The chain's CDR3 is CSATKGGPTDTQYF. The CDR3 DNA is TGCAGTGCCACAAAGGGCGGGCCCACAGATACGCAGTATTTT.

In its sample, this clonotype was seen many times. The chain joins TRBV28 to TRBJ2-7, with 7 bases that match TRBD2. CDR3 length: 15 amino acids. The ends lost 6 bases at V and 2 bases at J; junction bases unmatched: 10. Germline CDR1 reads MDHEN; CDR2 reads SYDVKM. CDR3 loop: CASSPTGTTPYEQYF. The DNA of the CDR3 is TGTGCCAGCAGCCCGACCGGGACTACTCCCTACGAGCAGTACTTC. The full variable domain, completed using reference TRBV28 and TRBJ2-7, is DVKVTQSSRYLVKRTGEKVFLECVQDMDHENMFWYRQDPGLGLRLIYFSYDVKMKEKGDIPEGYSVSREKKERFSLILESASTNQTSMYLCASSPTGTTPYEQYFGPGTRLTVT.

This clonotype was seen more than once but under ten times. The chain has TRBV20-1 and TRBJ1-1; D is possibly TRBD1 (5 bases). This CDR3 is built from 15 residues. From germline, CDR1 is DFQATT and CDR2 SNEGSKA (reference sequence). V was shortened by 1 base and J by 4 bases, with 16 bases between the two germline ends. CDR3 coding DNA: TGCAGTGCTAGAGTAGTGAGGGACGGCCGCACTGAAGCTTTCTTT. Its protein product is CSARVVRDGRTEAFF.

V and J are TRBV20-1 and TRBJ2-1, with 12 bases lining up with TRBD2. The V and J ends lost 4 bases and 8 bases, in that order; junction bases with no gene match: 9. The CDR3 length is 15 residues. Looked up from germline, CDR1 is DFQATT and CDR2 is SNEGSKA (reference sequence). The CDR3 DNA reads TGCAGTGCTACGCCTTCTAGCGGGAGGGCCCATGAGCAGTTCTTC. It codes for CSATPSSGRAHEQFF.